Following are 24 T cell receptor beta chains from one sample sequenced in a study of blood T cells in healthy people across ages (dated by TCRdb to 2015 to 2017). The library was generated by 5' RACE. TCRdb records Illumina HiSeq 2500 as the sequencer. A second PCR of about 7 to 12 cycles was run with a J-beta primer mix and a sample-barcoded 5' primer. TCRdb reprocessed the public reads (quality trimming at Q25 with fastp, clone calling with MiXCR) and kept in-frame beta chains. When rows share a CDR3 protein, they turn into one entry using the most common DNA and genes. The sample has under 2,000,000 distinct CDR3 sequences on record, about 50% of them singletons. In total, the top ten clones hold less than 2.5% of the sample. The sample was blood. Receptors originate from a woman aged 40 to 50 in good health.

The chain carries TRBV20-1 and TRBJ2-1, with 7 positions matching TRBD2. The length of the CDR3 is 17 residues. The ends lost 5 bases at V and 0 bases at J; junction bases unmatched: 13. Germline V gives CDR1 DFQATT, CDR2 SNEGSKA (reference sequence). CDR3 in DNA: TGCAGTGCTGAACCCGGACTAGACCTGAGCTCCTACAATGAGCAGTTCTTC. Translated: CSAEPGLDLSSYNEQFF.

This clonotype was seen just once. The chain is built from TRBV7-3 and TRBJ1-6; no clear D. V lost 6 bases and J 8 bases, leaving 11 bases between the germline ends. The CDR3 spans 13 residues. Germline assignment: CDR1 SGHTA and CDR2 FQGTGA. The CDR3, as DNA: TGTGCCAGCAGTCATAGGCGGGATTCACCCCTCCACTTT. It is translated as CASSHRRDSPLHF.

This clonotype was seen a handful of times. The chain links TRBV7-2 to TRBJ2-5, with no clear D. Germline V gene sequence: CDR1 SGHTA, CDR2 FQGNSA. The CDR3 length is 14 residues. V gave up 4 bases and J gave up 5 bases, with 14 bases separating them. CDR3 amino acids: CASSSTWAGETQYF. As DNA, the CDR3 is TGTGCCAGCAGCTCTACTTGGGCCGGGGAGACCCAGTACTTC. Combining the CDR3 with reference TRBV7-2 and TRBJ2-5 gives the whole variable domain GAGVSQSPSNKVTEKGKDVELRCDPISGHTALYWYRQSLGQGLEFLIYFQGNSAPDKSGLPSDRFSAERTGGSVSTLTIQRTQQEDSAVYLCASSSTWAGETQYFGPGTRLLVL.

This clonotype turned up a few times. V gene TRBV4-2 combines with J gene TRBJ2-5; 15 positions agree with TRBD2. Germline trimming cut 2 bases from V and 3 bases from J; bases unmatched to any gene: 7. CDR1 is LGHNA and CDR2 is YNFKEQ in the germline V gene. This CDR3 region has 18 residues. CDR3 nucleotide sequence: TGTGCCAGCAGCCAACCGGGACTAGCGGGGGGAATAAAAGAGACCCAGTACTTC. This sequence encodes CASSQPGLAGGIKETQYF.

The chain links TRBV6-2 or TRBV6-3 to TRBJ2-7; D is uncertain. Trimming stripped 0 bases from V and 0 bases from J, with 6 bases between. CDR1 and CDR2 from the germline V gene are MNHEY and SVGEGT. The CDR3 is 14 amino acids. CDR3 amino acids: CASSYSGLSYEQYF. The CDR3 DNA reads TGTGCCAGCAGTTACTCTGGCCTCTCCTACGAGCAGTACTTC.

This clonotype was counted at least ten times. V usage is TRBV9 and J usage is TRBJ2-1; 10 bases match TRBD2. The CDR3 extends over 15 amino acids. The germline V gene encodes CDR1 SGDLS and CDR2 YYNGEE. The V and J ends lost 4 bases and 4 bases, in that order; junction bases with no gene match: 5. CDR3 loop: CASSPGTSVYNEQFF. CDR3 coding DNA: TGTGCCAGCAGCCCCGGGACTAGCGTTTACAATGAGCAGTTCTTC.

The chain carries TRBV20-1 and TRBJ1-4; D perhaps matches TRBD1 (5 bases). This CDR3 spans 13 amino acids. CDR1 DFQATT and CDR2 SNEGSKA come from the germline V gene (reference sequence). The V gene lost 7 bases and the J gene lost 8 bases, with 17 bases spanning the gap. DNA for the CDR3: TGCAGTGTCATGGCAGGGACTTTCGAAAAACTGTTTTTT. Protein product: CSVMAGTFEKLFF.

This clonotype has ten or more counts. This chain joins TRBV3-1 and TRBJ2-7, with D perhaps matching TRBD2 (6 bases). The DNA matches TRBJ2-4 better at its end, which makes the J call doubtful. The CDR3 consists of 14 residues. Germline V gene lookup returns CDR1 LGHDT and CDR2 YNNKEL (reference sequence). CDR3 residues: CASSQTSQGGIQYF. The CDR3, as DNA: TGTGCCAGCAGCCAAACTAGCCAAGGTGGCATTCAGTACTTC.

The chain employs TRBV5-5 and TRBJ2-6; D gene unclear. The V gene lost 5 bases and the J gene lost 0 bases, with 12 bases spanning the gap. There are 16 residues in the CDR3. Germline CDR1 is SGHKS and CDR2 is YYEKEE (reference sequence). This CDR3 reads CASRFGMHSGANVLTF. The CDR3 coding sequence is TGTGCCAGCAGATTCGGTATGCACTCTGGGGCCAACGTCCTGACTTTC.

The J gene is TRBJ2-1, the V gene TRBV6-2 or TRBV6-3; D possibly corresponds to TRBD1 (6 bases). There are 13 residues in the CDR3. The germline V gene encodes CDR1 MNHEY and CDR2 SVGEGT. The V and J ends lost 1 base and 8 bases respectively, with 9 bases between them. In DNA, the CDR3 is TGTGCCAGCAGTTACTTCGCAGGGGATGAGCAGTTCTTC. It encodes CASSYFAGDEQFF.

The CDR3 region is CASSLTTGAPLGTQYF. The CDR3, as DNA: TGTGCCAGCAGCCTTACGACAGGAGCCCCCCTGGGGACCCAGTACTTC. The chain combines TRBV7-8 with TRBJ2-5; a possible D gene is TRBD1 (6 bases). V lost 5 bases, J lost 7 bases, and 23 bases lay in between. Germline CDR1 reads SGHVS; CDR2 reads FQNEAQ. This CDR3 is built from 16 residues.

This chain connects TRBV6-1 to TRBJ2-2; possible D gene TRBD1, 5 bases. V was pared by 0 bases and J by 2 bases, with 19 bases between. From germline, CDR1 is MNHNS and CDR2 SASEGT. The CDR3 totals 19 residues. CDR3 residues: CASSEAQWGPTDNTGELFF. The CDR3 coding sequence is TGTGCCAGCAGTGAAGCGCAATGGGGCCCGACAGATAACACCGGGGAGCTGTTTTTT.

The chain has TRBV5-1 and TRBJ1-2; D is unresolved. The CDR3 runs to 13 residues. Germline loops: CDR1 SGHRS, CDR2 YFSETQ. Trimming took 4 bases from V and 1 from J, leaving 8 bases between them. CDR3: CASSADNNYGYTF. Written as DNA, the CDR3 is TGCGCCAGCAGCGCTGACAATAACTATGGCTACACCTTC.

This clonotype was detected only a few times. This sequence joins TRBV4-3 and TRBJ2-7, with no clear D. Germline V gives CDR1 LGHNA, CDR2 YSLEER. The CDR3 contains 14 residues. Trimming pared 0 bases from V and 0 bases from J, leaving 6 bases between. The chain's CDR3 is CASSQDVASYEQYF. For the CDR3, the DNA is TGCGCCAGCAGCCAAGATGTCGCCTCCTACGAGCAGTACTTC.

V is TRBV5-1 and J is TRBJ2-1; D remains ambiguous. CDR3 length: 14 amino acids. Germline V lookup: CDR1 SGHRS, CDR2 YFSETQ. With 4 bases removed from V and 5 bases from J, the gap between germline ends came to 13 bases. Written as DNA, the CDR3 is TGCGCCAGCAGCGGGAACGTACTTGACAATGAGCAGTTCTTC. Its protein is CASSGNVLDNEQFF.

The rearrangement uses TRBV12-3 or TRBV12-4 and TRBJ2-7; D remains unclear. The DNA matches TRBJ2-5 better at its end, which makes the J call doubtful. This CDR3 comprises 13 residues. The DNA of the CDR3 is TGTGCCAGCAGTCCCCAAAGTTTGGAGACCCAGTACTTC. This translates into CASSPQSLETQYF.

This clonotype was observed a few times. The rearrangement joins TRBV16 to TRBJ2-7; D call uncertain. Germline lookup yields CDR1 KGHSY and CDR2 FQNENV. The CDR3 is made up of 15 amino acids. V lost 0 bases and J 0 bases, leaving 9 bases between the germline ends. The CDR3 loop is CASSQSTASSYEQYF. The CDR3 coding sequence is TGTGCCAGCAGCCAATCGACCGCGAGCTCCTACGAGCAGTACTTC.

The sample holds a few counts of this clonotype. This chain links TRBV14 with TRBJ2-7, with D unclear. Germline V gene data show CDR1 as SGHDN and CDR2 as FVKESK. The CDR3 covers 13 residues. Trimming removed 5 bases at V and 6 bases at J, with 14 bases between. CDR3 loop: CASSARMIGEQYF. The CDR3 nucleotides are TGTGCCAGCAGCGCTCGGATGATCGGCGAGCAGTACTTC. Drawing the rest from reference TRBV14 and TRBJ2-7, the complete variable domain is EAGVTQFPSHSVIEKGQTVTLRCDPISGHDNLYWYRRVMGKEIKFLLHFVKESKQDESGMPNNRFLAERTGGTYSTLKVQPAELEDSGVYFCASSARMIGEQYFGPGTRLTVT.

Comments on this clonotype: Mismatch with germline at one junction end may stem from a read error. The V and J genes are TRBV7-7 and TRBJ2-7, with D possibly being TRBD2 (5 bases). CDR1 is SSHAT, CDR2 FNYEAQ, per germline (reference sequence). This CDR3 has 14 residues. This CDR3 is CASSLANGFYEQYF. The DNA of the CDR3 is TGTGCTAGCAGCTTAGCGAACGGATTCTACGAGCAGTACTTC.

The rearrangement joins TRBV4-2 to TRBJ2-5; 8 positions match TRBD2. The CDR3 loop spans 18 amino acids. Germline V lookup: CDR1 LGHNA, CDR2 YNFKEQ. Trimming took 0 bases from V and 6 from J; bases not matched to a gene: 15. CDR3 sequence (DNA): TGTGCCAGCAGCCAAGATTCGAGCCTGGCGGGGGGTGCTAAGACCCAGTACTTC. It is translated as CASSQDSSLAGGAKTQYF.

The chain recombines TRBV9 with TRBJ2-1; a possible D gene is TRBD2 (6 bases). In germline, CDR1 is SGDLS, CDR2 YYNGEE. This CDR3 has 16 amino acids. V was trimmed by 0 bases and J by 4 bases, leaving 14 bases between them. CDR3: CASSVAIGGLYNEQFF. The CDR3 nucleotides are TGTGCCAGCAGCGTAGCGATTGGGGGACTTTACAATGAGCAGTTCTTC.

This clonotype was seen a few times. The chain uses TRBV11-2 and TRBJ1-2; no clear D. V lost 4 bases to trimming and J lost 4 bases, with 10 bases between them. Germline lookup yields CDR1 SGHAT and CDR2 FQNNGV. This CDR3 has 13 residues. Written as DNA, the CDR3 is TGTGCCAGCAGCTCAAGTACGATCTATGGCTACACCTTC. Translated, it gives CASSSSTIYGYTF.

This clonotype came up a few times. V and J are TRBV20-1 and TRBJ2-7, with TRBD2 as a possible D gene (6 bases). With 1 base removed from V and 4 bases from J, the gap between germline ends came to 14 bases. The length of the CDR3 is 14 residues. CDR1 and CDR2 (germline): DFQATT, SNEGSKA (reference sequence). The CDR3 protein is CSARGGGTPYEQYF. As DNA, the CDR3 is TGCAGTGCTAGAGGTGGCGGGACTCCATACGAGCAGTACTTC.

The chain uses TRBV2 and TRBJ2-1, with D possibly being TRBD1 or TRBD2 (5 bases each). With 4 bases removed from V and 10 bases from J, the gap between germline ends came to 17 bases. Germline CDR1 SNHLY, CDR2 FYNNEI. CDR3 length equals 14 residues. CDR3 region: CASSGWGSRDEQFF. As DNA, the CDR3 is TGTGCCAGCAGTGGTTGGGGCAGCAGGGACGAGCAGTTCTTC. Full variable domain (remainder filled in from reference TRBV2 and TRBJ2-1): EPEVTQTPSHQVTQMGQEVILRCVPISNHLYFYWYRQILGQKVEFLVSFYNNEISEKSEIFDDQFSVERPDGSNFTLKIRSTKLEDSAMYFCASSGWGSRDEQFFGPGTRLTVL.